This T cell receptor beta chain was identified in a study of blood T cell repertoires in COVID-19. Generated by immunoSEQ multiplex PCR, the TCRdb table keeps only in-frame clones and is missing some. Found here are some 15,000 clones, about 87% of them singletons; the top ten hold 5% to 6.5%. The receptor was isolated from a human donor in a cohort sampled during active COVID-19. The sequenced sample consisted of peripheral blood.

This CDR3 is CASSLAPGQGSRTFF. CDR3 coding DNA: TGCGCCAGCAGCTTGGCCCCGGGACAGGGGAGTAGAACTTTCTTT. The chain employs TRBV5-1 and TRBJ1-1; 10 nucleotides align to TRBD1. The CDR3 contains 15 residues. Germline assignment: CDR1 SGHRS and CDR2 YFSETQ. The trim removed 0 bases at V and 12 bases at J, leaving 11 bases unmatched.